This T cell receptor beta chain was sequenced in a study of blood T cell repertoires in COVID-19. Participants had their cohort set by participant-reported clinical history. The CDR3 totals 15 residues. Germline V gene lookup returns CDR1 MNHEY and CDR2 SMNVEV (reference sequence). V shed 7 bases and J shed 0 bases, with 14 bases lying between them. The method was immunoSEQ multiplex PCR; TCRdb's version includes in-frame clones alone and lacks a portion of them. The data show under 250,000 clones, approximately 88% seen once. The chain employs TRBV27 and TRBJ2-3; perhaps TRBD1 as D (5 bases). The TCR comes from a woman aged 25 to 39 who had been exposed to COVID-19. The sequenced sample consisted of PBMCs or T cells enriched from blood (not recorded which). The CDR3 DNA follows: TGTGCCAGCACCGCCCTTCAGGGAAGCACAGATACGCAGTATTTT. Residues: CASTALQGSTDTQYF.